Listed below are T cell receptor beta chains from one sample, sequenced in a study of identical twins' blood T cells. TCRdb processed the 5' RACE reads anew with MiXCR; each CDR3 protein has one entry. The table lists fewer than 450,000 distinct CDR3 sequences, 28% of them singletons. Specimen: PBMCs. The receptors were gathered from a woman aged 18-55 years in good health. Each CDR3 is given with its conserved first and last residue. D genes are given only for firm matches. A row's size may be missing; if present it is once, few, many or a size class.

v_call: TRBV20-1
d_call: -
j_call: TRBJ1-6
clone_size: few
cdr3_aa: CSARDLVEAYNSPLHF
cdr3_nt: TGCAGTGCTAGAGATCTTGTCGAAGCTTATAATTCACCCCTCCACTTT

v_call: TRBV7-6
d_call: -
j_call: TRBJ1-4
clone_size: few
cdr3_aa: CASSFRQIVIPEKLFF
cdr3_nt: TGTGCCAGCAGCTTCAGACAGATAGTTATTCCTGAAAAACTGTTTTTT

v_call: TRBV13
d_call: TRBD1
j_call: TRBJ1-2
clone_size: few
cdr3_aa: CASSAGQGRGYTF
cdr3_nt: TGTGCCAGCAGCGCGGGACAGGGACGTGGCTACACCTTC

v_call: TRBV29-1
d_call: -
j_call: TRBJ1-4
clone_size: -
cdr3_aa: CSARRGRGWATNEKLFF
cdr3_nt: TGCAGCGCTCGCCGGGGCAGGGGATGGGCAACTAATGAAAAACTGTTTTTT

v_call: TRBV29-1
d_call: -
j_call: TRBJ1-2
clone_size: -
cdr3_aa: CSVRSQEDGYTF
cdr3_nt: TGCAGCGTTCGTTCCCAGGAGGATGGCTACACCTTC

v_call: TRBV6-6
d_call: -
j_call: TRBJ1-1
clone_size: few
cdr3_aa: CASSYAYTEAFF
cdr3_nt: TGTGCCAGCAGTTACGCGTACACTGAAGCTTTCTTT

v_call: TRBV29-1
d_call: -
j_call: TRBJ2-2
clone_size: -
cdr3_aa: CSVGSAGTGELFF
cdr3_nt: TGCAGCGTTGGGTCGGCGGGTACCGGGGAGCTGTTTTTT

v_call: TRBV6-5
d_call: -
j_call: TRBJ1-2
clone_size: -
cdr3_aa: CASSYSLGTGYGYTF
cdr3_nt: TGTGCCAGCAGTTACTCCCTCGGGACGGGATATGGCTACACCTTC

v_call: TRBV2
d_call: -
j_call: TRBJ1-6
clone_size: -
cdr3_aa: CASSPIGNNSPLHF
cdr3_nt: TGTGCCAGCAGTCCTATAGGAAATAATTCACCCCTCCACTTT

v_call: TRBV19
d_call: -
j_call: TRBJ1-2
clone_size: few
cdr3_aa: CASSTTYGQSYGYTF
cdr3_nt: TGTGCCAGTAGTACAACATACGGACAATCCTATGGCTACACCTTC

v_call: TRBV20-1
d_call: -
j_call: TRBJ1-1
clone_size: few
cdr3_aa: CSATQEAFF
cdr3_nt: TGCAGTGCCACTCAGGAGGCTTTCTTT

v_call: TRBV5-1
d_call: TRBD1
j_call: TRBJ2-5
clone_size: -
cdr3_aa: CASSLSRQGETQYF
cdr3_nt: TGCGCCAGCAGCTTGTCCCGACAGGGGGAGACCCAGTACTTC

v_call: TRBV9
d_call: -
j_call: TRBJ1-2
clone_size: few
cdr3_aa: CASSGGSYGYTF
cdr3_nt: TGTGCCAGCAGCGGCGGGTCCTATGGCTACACCTTC

v_call: TRBV12-3/TRBV12-4
d_call: -
j_call: TRBJ1-2
clone_size: once
cdr3_aa: CASSSTDRGDYGYTF
cdr3_nt: TGTGCCAGCAGCTCGACAGATCGAGGTGACTATGGCTACACCTTC

v_call: TRBV7-8
d_call: -
j_call: TRBJ1-2
clone_size: few
cdr3_aa: CASSLGGPVSGYTF
cdr3_nt: TGTGCCAGCAGCTTAGGGGGGCCAGTAAGTGGCTACACCTTC

v_call: TRBV3-1
d_call: TRBD1
j_call: TRBJ2-3
clone_size: few
cdr3_aa: CASRGSGTGVHNTQYF
cdr3_nt: TGTGCCAGCAGGGGGTCCGGGACAGGGGTTCATAATACGCAGTATTTT

v_call: TRBV20-1
d_call: -
j_call: TRBJ2-3
clone_size: few
cdr3_aa: CSARDLANTDTQYF
cdr3_nt: TGCAGTGCTAGAGACCTGGCAAACACAGATACGCAGTATTTT

v_call: TRBV2
d_call: TRBD2
j_call: TRBJ2-5
clone_size: -
cdr3_aa: CAGSGTSGSPPF
cdr3_nt: TGTGCCGGCAGCGGGACTAGCGGATCTCCCCCCTTC

v_call: TRBV29-1
d_call: -
j_call: TRBJ2-1
clone_size: -
cdr3_aa: CSAFGPTGYNEQFF
cdr3_nt: TGCAGCGCCTTCGGCCCGACGGGCTACAATGAGCAGTTCTTC

v_call: TRBV5-1
d_call: -
j_call: TRBJ1-1
clone_size: -
cdr3_aa: CASSGQGEGTEAFF
cdr3_nt: TGCGCCAGCAGCGGTCAGGGAGAGGGCACTGAAGCTTTCTTT

v_call: TRBV11-2
d_call: -
j_call: TRBJ1-2
clone_size: few
cdr3_aa: CASSHGTERYSNGYTF
cdr3_nt: TGTGCCAGCAGCCATGGGACGGAACGATATAGCAATGGCTACACCTTC

v_call: TRBV4-1
d_call: -
j_call: TRBJ2-3
clone_size: -
cdr3_aa: CASSQERTYTDTQYF
cdr3_nt: TGCGCCAGCAGCCAAGAAAGGACGTACACAGATACGCAGTATTTT

v_call: TRBV9
d_call: TRBD1
j_call: TRBJ2-3
clone_size: many
cdr3_aa: CASSARSGQGYTDTQYF
cdr3_nt: TGTGCCAGCAGCGCCCGCTCGGGACAGGGCTACACAGATACGCAGTATTTT

v_call: TRBV6-2/TRBV6-3
d_call: -
j_call: TRBJ1-1
clone_size: many
cdr3_aa: CASRAAAVLEAFF
cdr3_nt: TGTGCCAGCAGAGCCGCCGCAGTACTTGAAGCTTTCTTT

v_call: TRBV15
d_call: -
j_call: TRBJ1-2
clone_size: -
cdr3_aa: CATAPGLTYGYTF
cdr3_nt: TGTGCCACGGCTCCGGGGCTCACCTATGGCTACACCTTC

v_call: TRBV20-1
d_call: -
j_call: TRBJ1-2
clone_size: few
cdr3_aa: CSARVSTGPYGYTF
cdr3_nt: TGCAGTGCTAGAGTATCTACAGGGCCCTATGGCTACACCTTC

v_call: TRBV20-1
d_call: -
j_call: TRBJ1-5
clone_size: -
cdr3_aa: CSVEGRNQPQHF
cdr3_nt: TGCAGTGTTGAGGGGAGAAATCAGCCCCAGCATTTT

v_call: TRBV29-1
d_call: -
j_call: TRBJ1-1
clone_size: -
cdr3_aa: CSTSISEAFF
cdr3_nt: TGCAGCACGAGCATTTCTGAAGCTTTCTTT